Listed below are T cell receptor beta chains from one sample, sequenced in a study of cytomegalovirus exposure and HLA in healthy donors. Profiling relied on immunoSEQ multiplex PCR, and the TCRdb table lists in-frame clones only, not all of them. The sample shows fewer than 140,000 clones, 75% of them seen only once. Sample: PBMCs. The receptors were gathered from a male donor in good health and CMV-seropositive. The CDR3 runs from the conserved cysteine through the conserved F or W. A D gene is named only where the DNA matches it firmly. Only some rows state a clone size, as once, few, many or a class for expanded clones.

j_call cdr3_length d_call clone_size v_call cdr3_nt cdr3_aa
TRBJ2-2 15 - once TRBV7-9 TGTGCCAGCAGGTCGCTTGGAGGCTCCACCGGGGAGCTGTTTTTT CASRSLGGSTGELFF
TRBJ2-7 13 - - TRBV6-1 TGTGCCGTCGAGGACACCTACTCCTACGAGCAGTACTTC CAVEDTYSYEQYF
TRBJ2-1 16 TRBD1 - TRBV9 TGTGCCAGCAGCGTGGGAGGGGGGACAGGGGTCAATGAGCAGTTCTTC CASSVGGGTGVNEQFF
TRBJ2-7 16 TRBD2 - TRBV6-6 TGTGCCAGCAGTTACATTGTCGTAGGGACTACCTACGAGCAGTACTTC CASSYIVVGTTYEQYF
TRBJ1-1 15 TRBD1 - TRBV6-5 TGTGCCAGCAGCCGTCCCGGGACAGGGACCCGTGAAGCTTTCTTT CASSRPGTGTREAFF
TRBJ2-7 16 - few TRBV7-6 TGTGCCAGCATACCTTTCACCGGGGGGCTCTTAAACGAGCAGTACTTC CASIPFTGGLLNEQYF
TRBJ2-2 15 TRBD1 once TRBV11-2 TGTGCCAGCAGCTTCCTGACAGGGGTAACCGGGGAGCTGTTTTTT CASSFLTGVTGELFF
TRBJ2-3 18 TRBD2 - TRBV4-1 TGCGCCAGCAGCCAAGAACGGGGGACTAGCGTGAACACAGATACGCAGTATTTT CASSQERGTSVNTDTQYF
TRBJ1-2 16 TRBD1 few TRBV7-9 TGTGCCAGCAGCGATGGGACAGCCACCTTAAACTATGGCTACACCTTC CASSDGTATLNYGYTF
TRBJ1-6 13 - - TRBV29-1 TGCAGCGTGGGGTCAGGGGATAATTCACCCCTCCACTTT CSVGSGDNSPLHF
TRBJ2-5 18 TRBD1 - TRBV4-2 TGTGCCAGCAGCCAACGGGGACAGGGGCTTAGTGACCAAGAGACCCAGTACTTC CASSQRGQGLSDQETQYF
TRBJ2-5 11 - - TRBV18 TGTGCCAGTAAAGTACAGGAGACCCAGTACTTC CASKVQETQYF
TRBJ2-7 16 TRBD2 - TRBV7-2 TGTGCCAGCAGCCCCGGACTAGCGGGGCCCGCCTACGAGCAGTACTTC CASSPGLAGPAYEQYF
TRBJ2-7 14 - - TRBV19 TGTGCCAGTAGTCGCACAGGGATCTCCTACGAGCAGTACTTC CASSRTGISYEQYF
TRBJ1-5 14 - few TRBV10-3 TGTGCCATCAGTGCGGGGGGGGGCAATCAGCCCCAGCATTTT CAISAGGGNQPQHF
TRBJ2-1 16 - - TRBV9 TGTGCCAGCAGCGTAGACAGGGGAGGCTTCTACAATGAGCAGTTCTTC CASSVDRGGFYNEQFF
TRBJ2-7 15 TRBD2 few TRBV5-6 TGTGCCAGCAGCCTGACTAGCGGGGGATCCTACGAGCAGTACTTC CASSLTSGGSYEQYF
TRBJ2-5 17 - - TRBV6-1 TGTGCCAGCAGTGAACCGACGACAGGATGGAGCCAAGAGACCCAGTACTTC CASSEPTTGWSQETQYF
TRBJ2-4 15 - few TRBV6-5 TGTGCCAGCAGTTCGATAAGACTAGCCAAAAACATTCAGTACTTC CASSSIRLAKNIQYF
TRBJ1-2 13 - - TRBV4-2 TGTGCCAGCAGCCGCGGCCCCTCGGGTGGCTACACCTTC CASSRGPSGGYTF
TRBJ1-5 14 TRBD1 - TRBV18 TGTGCCAGCTCGCCCGACAGGGCAAATCAGCCCCAGCATTTT CASSPDRANQPQHF
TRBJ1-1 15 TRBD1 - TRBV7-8 TGTGCCAGCAGCCGCAAGCAGACAGGGGGAGCTGAAGCTTTCTTT CASSRKQTGGAEAFF
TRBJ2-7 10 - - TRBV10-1 TGCGCCAGCAGTTCTCACGAGCAGTACTTC CASSSHEQYF
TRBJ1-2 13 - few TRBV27 TGTGCCAGCAGTGTCCTCCCAAGCGATGGCTACACCTTC CASSVLPSDGYTF